This T cell receptor (beta chain) was profiled in a study of identical twins. The cDNA had a unique molecular identifier and a template-switch universal primer site. TCRdb itself ran the 5' RACE reads through MiXCR, one entry per CDR3 protein. The sample comprises about 700,000 distinct CDR3 sequences, less than 7% of which are singletons, and roughly 1.8% rests with the top ten. Points on this clonotype: Its specificity is unknown.

The V gene's germline CDR1 is DFQATT and CDR2 SNEGSKA (reference sequence). With 0 bases removed from V and 5 bases from J, the gap between germline ends came to 13 bases. This CDR3 is built from 14 residues. The study's findings and limits: Out-of-frame alpha sequences common to twins exhibited a surplus of low generation probability. These conclusions were based on statistical analysis (cross-sectional, not following the same donors).

This TCR came from a man between 18 and 35 years old in good health. This chain links TRBV20-1 with TRBJ1-2; TRBD1 is a possible D gene (5 bases). The specimen sequenced was naive T cells sorted from blood. The CDR3 is CSARDPRRGYGYTF. The DNA of the CDR3 is TGCAGTGCTAGAGATCCAAGGCGGGGGTATGGCTACACCTTC.